Shown below are 23 T cell receptor beta chains from a single sample sequenced in a study of Ad26.COV2.S vaccination and SARS-CoV-2 variants. Some clones are missing from TCRdb's copy, which holds only in-frame ones; the method was immunoSEQ multiplex PCR. The data show about 480,000 clones, around nine tenths seen once. Treatment here: roughly 20 received Ad26.COV2.S at low or high dose, single or two shots; about 5 received placebo; per-sample allocation not given. All samples were drawn on day 63, counting from the first vaccine or placebo injection. Specimen: peripheral blood, collected in a trial of Ad26.COV2.S vaccine versus placebo. The receptor set was obtained from a person between 18 and 59 years old who received the Ad26.COV2.S COVID-19 vaccine or a placebo.

This clone has a single count. The V gene is TRBV6-5, the J gene TRBJ2-2; D ambiguous. The germline V gene encodes CDR1 MNHEY and CDR2 SVGAGI. Trimming cost V 4 bases and J 4 bases, with 7 bases left between them. The CDR3 sequence is 13 residues long. The CDR3 sequence: CASSLVGTGELFF. DNA for the CDR3: TGTGCCAGCAGTTTGGTAGGCACCGGGGAGCTGTTTTTT.

The chain uses TRBV28 and TRBJ2-1; D is tentatively TRBD1 or TRBD2 (5 bases each). The germline gives CDR1 MDHEN, CDR2 SYDVKM. Between the trimmed V and J ends, which lost 7 bases and 4 bases, there was a span of 14 bases. This CDR3 comprises 14 residues. Here the CDR3 DNA reads TGTGCCAGCATCCATGGGGGAACTTACAATGAGCAGTTCTTC. Translating it yields CASIHGGTYNEQFF.

The V gene is TRBV29-1, the J gene TRBJ1-1; perhaps TRBD1 as D (6 bases). The germline V and J ends were trimmed by 7 bases and 0 bases, with 15 bases remaining between them. The CDR3 is 14 residues long. Germline V gene lookup returns CDR1 SQVTM and CDR2 ANQGSEA. The CDR3, as DNA: TGCAGCGCACGGACAGCAGGCATGAACACTGAAGCTTTCTTT. Translated: CSARTAGMNTEAFF.

The V and J genes are TRBV6-1 and TRBJ2-7; D is possibly TRBD2 (6 bases). Germline V lookup: CDR1 MNHNS, CDR2 SASEGT. The CDR3 consists of 16 residues. Trimming cost V 8 bases and J 2 bases, with 22 bases left between them. DNA for the CDR3: TGTGCCAGCCGTGTGGTAGGAGGAGGGCCAACCTACGAGCAGTACTTC. Amino acids: CASRVVGGGPTYEQYF.

The rearrangement joins TRBV6-5 to TRBJ2-1, with D uncertain. Deletions cut 2 bases from V and 0 bases from J, with 8 bases between. The length of the CDR3 is 15 residues. Germline-derived CDR1 and CDR2 are MNHEY and SVGAGI. The CDR3 reads CASSYRLSSYNEQFF. Here the CDR3 DNA reads TGTGCCAGCAGTTACAGGCTTAGCTCCTACAATGAGCAGTTCTTC.

J is TRBJ2-5 and V is TRBV11-3; tentatively, D is TRBD1 (6 bases). CDR3 length: 15 residues. Germline CDR1 reads SGHNT; CDR2 reads YENEEA. The V gene lost 4 bases and the J gene lost 4 bases, with 16 bases spanning the gap. Here the CDR3 DNA reads TGTGCCAGCAGCTACCAGACAGGCTCCACAGAGACCCAGTACTTC. This translates into CASSYQTGSTETQYF.

The V gene is TRBV27, the J gene TRBJ2-3; D is unclear. The ends were cut back, 2 bases at V and 3 bases at J, with 12 bases in the middle. CDR3 length: 15 amino acids. From germline, CDR1 is MNHEY and CDR2 SMNVEV (reference sequence). The DNA of the CDR3 is TGTGCCAGCAGTTTAGTTACTGGGATGACAGATACGCAGTATTTT. It codes for CASSLVTGMTDTQYF.

This chain connects TRBV28 to TRBJ1-2, with TRBD1 as a possible D gene (6 bases). Germline CDR1 MDHEN, CDR2 SYDVKM. The CDR3 is 14 residues long. With 8 bases removed from V and 7 bases from J, the gap between germline ends came to 20 bases. The CDR3 DNA sequence: TGTGCCAGCCGGGACACAGGGAGGGTACGTGGCTACACCTTC. It codes for CASRDTGRVRGYTF.

The chain is built from TRBV7-2 and TRBJ2-7; D may correspond to TRBD1 or TRBD2 (5 bases each). The CDR3 runs 13 residues. Per the germline V gene, CDR1 is SGHTA and CDR2 is FQGNSA. The germline V and J ends were trimmed by 2 bases and 4 bases, with 9 bases remaining between them. This CDR3 reads CASSLRGPYEQYF. CDR3 in DNA: TGTGCCAGCAGCTTACGGGGCCCGTACGAGCAGTACTTC.

The V gene is TRBV3-1 (or the pseudogene TRBV3-2), the J gene TRBJ1-1; no firm D call. V lost 1 base, J lost 7 bases, and 13 bases lay in between. The CDR3 sequence is 14 residues long. Looked up from germline, CDR1 is LGHDT and CDR2 is YNNKEL (reference sequence). CDR3 sequence (DNA): TGTGCCAGCAGCCAAGCCGCCGGGTTTGGTGAAGCTTTCTTT. This sequence encodes CASSQAAGFGEAFF.

V is TRBV6-5 and J is TRBJ1-5, with 9 bases that match TRBD1. V lost 10 bases and J lost 7; bases outside the gene matches: 11. Germline V lookup: CDR1 MNHEY, CDR2 SVGAGI. This CDR3 spans 14 amino acids. The CDR3 loop reads CATRGTGRDQPQHF. The CDR3 nucleotides read TGTGCCACCAGGGGGACAGGGCGCGACCAGCCCCAGCATTTT.

The rearrangement links TRBV4-3 to TRBJ1-1; tentatively, D is TRBD1 (5 bases). V lost 0 bases and J lost 11, with 10 bases in between. The CDR3 contains 12 residues. Per germline, CDR1 LGHNA and CDR2 YSLEER. The CDR3 sequence: CASSQDRGRAFF. DNA of the CDR3: TGCGCCAGCAGCCAAGATCGGGGGAGGGCTTTCTTT.

In nucleotides, the CDR3 is TGTGCCAGCAGCTTAAGGGACAGGGAGGCCTACGAGCAGTACTTC. This codes for CASSLRDREAYEQYF. This chain uses TRBV7-9 with TRBJ2-7, with TRBD1 identical over 9 bases. Per the germline V gene, CDR1 is SEHNR and CDR2 is FQNEAQ (reference sequence). There are 15 residues in the CDR3. With V trimmed by 2 bases and J by 2 bases, 4 bases remained unmatched.

This clone was seen a few times. The chain joins TRBV27 to TRBJ1-5; no clear D gene. CDR3 size: 14 residues. The V gene's germline CDR1 is MNHEY and CDR2 SMNVEV (reference sequence). With 6 bases removed from V and 0 bases from J, the gap between germline ends came to 9 bases. The CDR3 here is CASRAGHSNQPQHF. CDR3 bases: TGTGCCAGCAGGGCAGGCCATAGCAATCAGCCCCAGCATTTT.

This clone was recorded only once. One end of the junction does not line up with germline, which may come from a read error. The chain recombines TRBV5-6 with TRBJ2-1, with 11 bases lining up with TRBD2. Germline V gene data show CDR1 as SGHDT and CDR2 as YYEEEE. CDR3 length: 18 residues. For the CDR3, the DNA is TGTGCCAGCAGCTCCACGAGTACTACTAGCGGGAGCGACAATGGGCAGTTCTTC. It translates to CASSSTSTTSGSDNGQFF.

The chain links TRBV5-4 to TRBJ2-7, with no clear D. This CDR3 is built from 14 residues. CDR1 is SGHNT and CDR2 is YYREEE in the germline V gene (reference sequence). With 0 bases removed from V and 5 bases from J, the gap between germline ends came to 12 bases. CDR3 protein: CASSLGPGKDEQYF. The CDR3 nucleotides are TGTGCCAGCAGCTTGGGACCTGGGAAGGACGAGCAGTACTTC.

This clone was counted once. This chain connects TRBV7-2 to TRBJ2-5; possible D gene TRBD1, 6 bases. CDR1 and CDR2 from the germline V gene are SGHTA and FQGNSA. The V end lost 5 bases, the J end lost 5 bases, and 6 bases lay between the germline ends. The CDR3 runs 11 residues. The CDR3 protein is CASSQGETQYF. The CDR3 DNA is TGTGCCAGCAGCCAGGGGGAGACCCAGTACTTC.

This clone was counted a single time. This rearrangement joins TRBV28 to TRBJ2-3; 8 bases are a match to TRBD2. The trim removed 6 bases at V and 5 bases at J, leaving 13 bases unmatched. CDR3 length: 16 amino acids. CDR1 and CDR2 from the germline V gene are MDHEN and SYDVKM. The CDR3 region has the DNA TGTGCCAGCAGCTCACCCGCAGCGGGAGAGAAAGATACGCAGTATTTT. This translates into CASSSPAAGEKDTQYF.

The chain employs TRBV9 and TRBJ1-3, with 10 positions matching TRBD1. After removal of 2 bases from V and 2 bases from J, the junction contained 4 bases not matched to a gene. Germline assignment: CDR1 SGDLS and CDR2 YYNGEE. This CDR3 spans 16 amino acids. The CDR3 reads CASSVQDRGAGNTIYF. CDR3 nucleotides: TGTGCCAGCAGCGTCCAGGACAGGGGGGCTGGAAACACCATATATTTT.

J is TRBJ2-3 and V is TRBV7-8; 7 bases align to TRBD2. The V gene's germline CDR1 is SGHVS and CDR2 FQNEAQ. There are 15 residues in the CDR3. Germline trimming cut 3 bases from V and 6 bases from J; bases unmatched to any gene: 9. The CDR3: CASSLISGPRDTQYF. The CDR3 DNA is TGTGCCAGCAGCTTGATTAGCGGGCCTCGGGATACGCAGTATTTT.

The chain is built from TRBV5-8 and TRBJ1-3; TRBD1 might be the D (6 bases). The CDR3 covers 17 residues. The germline V and J ends were trimmed by 4 bases and 4 bases, with 21 bases remaining between them. Germline CDR1 SGHTS, CDR2 YDEGEE. Here the CDR3 reads CASSRRGGGRYGNTIYF. CDR3 in DNA: TGTGCCAGCAGCCGGAGAGGGGGTGGACGATACGGAAACACCATATATTTT. Complete variable domain (other parts from reference TRBV5-8 and TRBJ1-3): EAGVTQSPTHLIKTRGQQATLRCSPISGHTSVYWYQQALGLGLQFLLWYDEGEERNRGNFPPRFSGRQFPNYSSELNVNALELEDSALYLCASSRRGGGRYGNTIYFGEGSWLTVV.

The chain has TRBV5-1 and TRBJ2-3, with TRBD2 matching 14 bases. V trimming: 4 bases; J trimming: 6 bases; junction bases outside the gene matches: 10. CDR1 SGHRS and CDR2 YFSETQ come from the germline V gene. The CDR3 sequence is 17 residues long. CDR3 nucleotide sequence: TGCGCCAGCAGCCGAGGGACTAGCGGGAGTTTGGGCGATACGCAGTATTTT. Translating gives CASSRGTSGSLGDTQYF.

The genes are TRBV7-3 and TRBJ1-5, with TRBD1 matching 7 bases. The J segment lost 6 bases and the V segment lost 3 bases, leaving 8 bases of the junction unmatched. The CDR3 has 15 residues. Per the germline V gene, CDR1 is SGHTA and CDR2 is FQGTGA. CDR3 coding DNA: TGTGCCAGCAGCTTGGAGGGGGCGCGGGGTCAGCCCCAGCATTTT. Translated: CASSLEGARGQPQHF. The variable domain in full, with the rest retrieved from reference TRBV7-3 and TRBJ1-5, is GAGVSQTPSNKVTEKGKYVELRCDPISGHTALYWYRQSLGQGPEFLIYFQGTGAADDSGLPNDRFFAVRPEGSVSTLKIQRTERGDSAVYLCASSLEGARGQPQHFGDGTRLSIL.